The clone carrying this T cell receptor beta chain has at least ten counts. The antigen remains unidentified. Over 170 million TCR-beta sequences (from 15-18 subjects) were yielded by each sequencing run. TCRdb fed the 5' RACE reads into MiXCR, producing one record per CDR3 protein. Of some 87,000 distinct CDR3 sequences listed, 5.5% to 6.5% are singletons. The sample belongs to a study of neurological immune-mediated disorders. Germline CDR1 is SGHRS and CDR2 is YFSETQ. V lost 5 bases, J lost 1 base, and 10 bases stayed unmatched. The CDR3 contains 16 residues. Study conclusions and caveats: The multiple sclerosis repertoire cluster was not associated with any clinical or MRI feature.

The sample's time point: longitudinal time-point 2. From 2 million PBMCs stored at -80 C, the unsorted libraries were generated. This clonotype was sampled from a woman aged 60 to 75 with multiple sclerosis. The chain carries TRBV5-1 and TRBJ1-1; 8 bases line up with TRBD1. The sample taken for sequencing was PBMCs. CDR3 coding DNA: TGCGCCAGCAGGCTGTTCCGAGGACAGGGGAACACTGAAGCTTTCTTT. Translated: CASRLFRGQGNTEAFF. Combining the CDR3 with reference TRBV5-1 and TRBJ1-1 gives the whole variable domain KAGVTQTPRYLIKTRGQQVTLSCSPISGHRSVSWYQQTPGQGLQFLFEYFSETQRNKGNFPGRFSGRQFSNSRSEMNVSTLELGDSALYLCASRLFRGQGNTEAFFGQGTRLTVV.